The present T cell receptor (beta chain) was sequenced within a study of T cell repertoires and Cas9 in healthy adults (dated by TCRdb to 2017 to 2018). Regarding the study in general: Within the CD4 and CD8 compartments, the researchers characterized SpCas9-reactive T cells in terms of multi-effector potency, cytotoxicity and lineage determination. This study looked at whether people already carry T cell immunity to the Streptococcus pyogenes Cas9 nuclease (SpCas9), the enzyme used in CRISPR gene editing.

After removal of 0 bases from V and 2 bases from J, the junction retains 6 bases not matched to a gene. Reading the germline V gene gives CDR1 SGHTA and CDR2 FQGNSA. There are 17 amino acids in the CDR3, from cysteine to phenylalanine inclusive. The retained sequence is limited to the CDR3, 51 bases, with the frame set at the first base. The research as a whole found: In vitro, the proliferation and function of SpCas9-reactive effector T cells were reported to be mitigated by SpCas9-reactive regulatory T cells.

Library preparation was by the immunoSEQ multiplex PCR assay. The table was pulled from immuneACCESS by TCRdb, which kept in-frame rearrangements only. Such tables lose some clones; where checked, under half of the loss comes from unresolved V genes, and the rest has no known cause. For this sample the table gives 20,000 to 25,000 clones, of which 85% to 95% were detected only once. The top ten constitute roughly 0.76% of the sample. In the case of this clone: The target of this receptor is not known. Qualities for individual bases were not recorded, and no much larger clone is one base off.

All of the donors in the study were healthy humans. The rearranged segments are TRBV7-2 and TRBJ2-3; 9 of the junction bases match TRBD2. The sample was CD4+ effector T cells (CD127+, CD25-, CD137-, CD154-) from PBMCs; culture status not recorded. The sequence was collected from a human donor in good health. The bases read TGTGCCAGCAGCTTAGCGTGGTCTAGCGGGATCACAGATACGCAGTATTTT. This yields the protein CASSLAWSSGITDTQYF.